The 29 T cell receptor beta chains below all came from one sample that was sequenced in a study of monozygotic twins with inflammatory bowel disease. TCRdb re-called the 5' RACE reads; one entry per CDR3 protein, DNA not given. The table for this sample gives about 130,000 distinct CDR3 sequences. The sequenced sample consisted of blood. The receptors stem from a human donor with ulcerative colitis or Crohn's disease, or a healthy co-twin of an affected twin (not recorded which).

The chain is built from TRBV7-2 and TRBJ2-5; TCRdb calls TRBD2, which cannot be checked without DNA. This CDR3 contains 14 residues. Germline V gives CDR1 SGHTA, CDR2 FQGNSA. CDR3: CASSLGGWEETQYF.

Here the CDR3 reads CASSQTRDFQETQYF. This sequence joins TRBV7-2 and TRBJ2-5; the TCRdb call, TRBD2, lacks DNA for checking. The CDR3 spans 15 residues. Germline V gene sequence: CDR1 SGHTA, CDR2 FQGNSA.

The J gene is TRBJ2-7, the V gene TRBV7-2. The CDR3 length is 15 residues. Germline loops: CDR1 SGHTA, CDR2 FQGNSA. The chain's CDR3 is CASSRDRILSYEQYF. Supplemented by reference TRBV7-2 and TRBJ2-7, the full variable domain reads GAGVSQSPSNKVTEKGKDVELRCDPISGHTALYWYRQSLGQGLEFLIYFQGNSAPDKSGLPSDRFSAERTGGSVSTLTIQRTQQEDSAVYLCASSRDRILSYEQYFGPGTRLTVT.

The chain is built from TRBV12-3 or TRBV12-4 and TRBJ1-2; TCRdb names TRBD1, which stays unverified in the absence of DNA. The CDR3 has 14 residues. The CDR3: CASSPRQGNYGYTF.

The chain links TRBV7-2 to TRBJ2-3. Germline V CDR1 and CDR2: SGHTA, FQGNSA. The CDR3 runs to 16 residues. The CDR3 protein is CASSLTFGEDTDTQYF.

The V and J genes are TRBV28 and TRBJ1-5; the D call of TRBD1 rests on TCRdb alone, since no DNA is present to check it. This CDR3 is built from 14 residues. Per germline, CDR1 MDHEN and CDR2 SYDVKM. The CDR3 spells CASSPPGNNQPQHF.

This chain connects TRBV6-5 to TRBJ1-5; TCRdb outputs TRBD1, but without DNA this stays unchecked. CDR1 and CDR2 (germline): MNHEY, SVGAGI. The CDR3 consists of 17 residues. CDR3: CASSYSMLRQGDQPQHF.

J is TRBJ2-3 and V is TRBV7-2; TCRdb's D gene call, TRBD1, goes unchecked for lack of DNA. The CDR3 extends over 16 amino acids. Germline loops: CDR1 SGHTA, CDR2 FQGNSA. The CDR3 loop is CASSVRQGRGTDTQYF.

CDR3 protein: CASSWRGNTGELFF. The gene calls are TRBV27 and TRBJ2-2; the TCRdb D gene call, TRBD1, has no DNA to confirm it. Germline CDR1 MNHEY, CDR2 SMNVEV (reference sequence). This CDR3 is built from 14 residues.

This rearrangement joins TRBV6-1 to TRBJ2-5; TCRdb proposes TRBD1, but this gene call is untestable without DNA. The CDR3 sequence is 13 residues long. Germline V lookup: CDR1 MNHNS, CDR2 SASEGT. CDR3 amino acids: CASNGQVQETQYF.

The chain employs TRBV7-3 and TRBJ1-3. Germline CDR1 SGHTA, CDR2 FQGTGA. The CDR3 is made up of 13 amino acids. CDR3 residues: CASSLSRRDTIYF.

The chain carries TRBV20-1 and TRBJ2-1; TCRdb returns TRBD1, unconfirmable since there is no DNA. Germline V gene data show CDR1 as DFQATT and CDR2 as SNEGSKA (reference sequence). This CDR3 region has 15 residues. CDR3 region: CSAFRDVSSYNEQFF.

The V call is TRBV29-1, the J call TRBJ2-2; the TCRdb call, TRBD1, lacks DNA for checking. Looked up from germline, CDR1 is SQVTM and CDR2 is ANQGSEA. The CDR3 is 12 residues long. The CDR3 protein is CSVKGAGGELFF.

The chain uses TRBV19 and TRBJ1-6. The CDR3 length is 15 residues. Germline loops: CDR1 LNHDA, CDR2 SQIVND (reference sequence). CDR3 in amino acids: CSSSLKGTRNSPLHF.

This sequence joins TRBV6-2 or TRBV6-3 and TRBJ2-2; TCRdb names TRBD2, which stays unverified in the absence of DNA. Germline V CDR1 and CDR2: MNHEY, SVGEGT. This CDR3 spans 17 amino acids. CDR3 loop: CASSYVAGGPNTGELFF.

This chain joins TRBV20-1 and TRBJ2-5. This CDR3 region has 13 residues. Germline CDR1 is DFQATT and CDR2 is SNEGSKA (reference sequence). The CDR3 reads CSARVEAQETQYF.

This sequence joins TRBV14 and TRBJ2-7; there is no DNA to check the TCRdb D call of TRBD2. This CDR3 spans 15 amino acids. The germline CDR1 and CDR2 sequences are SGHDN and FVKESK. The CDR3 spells CASSQGVSGYYEQYF.

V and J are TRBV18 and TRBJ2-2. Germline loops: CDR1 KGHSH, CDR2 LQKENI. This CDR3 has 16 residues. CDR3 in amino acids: CASSPPVQKNTGELFF.

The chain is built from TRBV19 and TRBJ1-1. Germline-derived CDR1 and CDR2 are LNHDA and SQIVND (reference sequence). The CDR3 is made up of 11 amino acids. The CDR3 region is CAVLGQTEAFF.

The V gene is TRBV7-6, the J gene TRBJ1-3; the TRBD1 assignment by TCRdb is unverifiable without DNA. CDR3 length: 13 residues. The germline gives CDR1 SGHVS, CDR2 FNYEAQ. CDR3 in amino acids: CASSQRDGNTIYF.

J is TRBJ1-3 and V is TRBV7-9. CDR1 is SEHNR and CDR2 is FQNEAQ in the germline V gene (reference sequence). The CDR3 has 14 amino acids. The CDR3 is CASGREGWRNTIYF.

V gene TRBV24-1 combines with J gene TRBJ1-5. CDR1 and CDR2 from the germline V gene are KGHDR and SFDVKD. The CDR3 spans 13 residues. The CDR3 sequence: CATSESSSQPQHF.

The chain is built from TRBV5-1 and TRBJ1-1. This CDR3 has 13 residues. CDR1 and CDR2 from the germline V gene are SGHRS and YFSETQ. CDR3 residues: CASSLQPNTEAFF. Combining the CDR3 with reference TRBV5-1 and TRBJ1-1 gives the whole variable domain KAGVTQTPRYLIKTRGQQVTLSCSPISGHRSVSWYQQTPGQGLQFLFEYFSETQRNKGNFPGRFSGRQFSNSRSEMNVSTLELGDSALYLCASSLQPNTEAFFGQGTRLTVV.

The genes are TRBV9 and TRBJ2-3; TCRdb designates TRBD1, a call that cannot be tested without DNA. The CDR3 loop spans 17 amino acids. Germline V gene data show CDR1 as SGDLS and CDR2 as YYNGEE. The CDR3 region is CASSVDPIGGVTDTQYF.

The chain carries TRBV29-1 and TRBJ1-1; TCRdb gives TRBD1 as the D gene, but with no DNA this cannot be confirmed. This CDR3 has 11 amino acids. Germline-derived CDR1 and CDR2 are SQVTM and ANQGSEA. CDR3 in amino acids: CSVDREVGAFF.

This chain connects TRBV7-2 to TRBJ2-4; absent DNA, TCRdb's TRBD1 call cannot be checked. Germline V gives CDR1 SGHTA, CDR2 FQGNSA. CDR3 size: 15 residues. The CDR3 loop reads CASSSQGNRVNIQYF.

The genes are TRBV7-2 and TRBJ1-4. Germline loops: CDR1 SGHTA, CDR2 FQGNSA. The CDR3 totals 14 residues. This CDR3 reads CASSLAGFGEKLFF. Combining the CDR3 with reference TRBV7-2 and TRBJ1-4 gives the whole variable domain GAGVSQSPSNKVTEKGKDVELRCDPISGHTALYWYRQSLGQGLEFLIYFQGNSAPDKSGLPSDRFSAERTGGSVSTLTIQRTQQEDSAVYLCASSLAGFGEKLFFGSGTQLSVL.

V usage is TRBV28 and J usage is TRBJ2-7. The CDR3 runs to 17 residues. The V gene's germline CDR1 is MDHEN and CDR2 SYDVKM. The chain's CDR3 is CASSLRRLRSSSYEQYF.

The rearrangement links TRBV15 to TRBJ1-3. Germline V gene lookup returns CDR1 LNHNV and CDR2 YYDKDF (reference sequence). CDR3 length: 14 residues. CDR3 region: CATSREIAGNTIYF.